These 19 T cell receptor beta chains were all obtained from the same sample, sequenced in a study of graft-versus-host responses after intestinal transplantation (dated by TCRdb to about 2021). Their antigens are not known. The sample's time point, from its label and the paper: cells obtained before transplantation from donor or recipient. To prepare the library, the immunoSEQ multiplex PCR assay was applied. TCRdb retrieved this table from immuneACCESS and kept in-frame rearrangements only. Not all clones are present; in checked studies, unresolved V genes account for under half, and no reason is known for the remainder. Within this sample are tens of thousands of clones, with about 93% of them counted one time only. Of the sample, around 1.2% is held by the ten largest clones. Material: unstimulated CD8+ T cells sorted from spleen or lymph node cells, obtained before transplant. The source is a human donor who was the organ donor for an intestinal transplant.

This sequence joins TRBV11-1 and TRBJ2-3; TRBD2 aligns across 9 bases. V was pared by 5 bases and J by 2 bases, with 8 bases of the junction left unmatched. Per the germline V gene, CDR1 is SGHAT and CDR2 is FQDESV (reference sequence). The CDR3 covers 16 residues. CDR3 in amino acids: CASSQWRGGATDTQYF. CDR3 coding DNA: TGTGCCAGCAGCCAATGGCGGGGGGGAGCCACAGATACGCAGTATTTT.

This chain joins TRBV11-2 and TRBJ2-3, with D possibly matching TRBD2 (5 bases). Germline CDR1 reads SGHAT; CDR2 reads FQNNGV. This CDR3 comprises 14 residues. The ends were cut back, 1 base at V and 4 bases at J, with 9 bases in the middle. The CDR3 reads CASSLAGLADTQYF. The CDR3 DNA reads as TGTGCCAGCAGCTTAGCGGGGTTGGCAGATACGCAGTATTTT.

This chain connects TRBV19 to TRBJ2-1; maybe TRBD2 (7 bases). This CDR3 comprises 16 residues. Germline CDR1 LNHDA, CDR2 SQIVND (reference sequence). V gave up 4 bases and J gave up 0 bases, with 13 bases separating them. The DNA of the CDR3 is TGTGCCAGTAGTAGCGGGGGCCCCAGCTCCTACAATGAGCAGTTCTTC. As protein: CASSSGGPSSYNEQFF. Variable domain in full (rest from reference TRBV19 and TRBJ2-1): DGGITQSPKYLFRKEGQNVTLSCEQNLNHDAMYWYRQDPGQGLRLIYYSQIVNDFQKGDIAEGYSVSREKKESFPLTVTSAQKNPTAFYLCASSSGGPSSYNEQFFGPGTRLTVL.

This clone was seen more than once but under ten times. This sequence joins TRBV6-5 and TRBJ1-5, with 8 bases identical to TRBD1. The CDR3 runs 16 residues. V shed 4 bases, J shed 2 bases, and the junction held 7 bases outside the gene matches. Looked up from germline, CDR1 is MNHEY and CDR2 is SVGAGI. CDR3 in DNA: TGTGCCAGCAGTTCACAGGGGGTATTGGGCAATCAGCCCCAGCATTTT. This translates into CASSSQGVLGNQPQHF.

The chain links TRBV7-2 to TRBJ1-5; D ambiguous. Germline V gene lookup returns CDR1 SGHTA and CDR2 FQGNSA. This CDR3 is built from 16 residues. The germline V and J ends were trimmed by 1 base and 0 bases, with 10 bases remaining between them. The CDR3 bases are TGTGCCAGCAGCTTAGAGTCAAGCTTTAGCAATCAGCCCCAGCATTTT. It encodes CASSLESSFSNQPQHF.

The chain links TRBV7-9 to TRBJ2-7; 7 positions agree with TRBD1. The germline CDR1 and CDR2 sequences are SEHNR and FQNEAQ (reference sequence). The CDR3 is 16 amino acids. V trimming: 3 bases; J trimming: 0 bases; junction bases outside the gene matches: 8. CDR3 in amino acids: CASSFPTRDSSYEQYF. The CDR3 DNA is TGTGCCAGCAGCTTCCCTACCCGGGACAGCTCCTACGAGCAGTACTTC.

Here the CDR3 DNA reads TGTGCCAGCAGCTCAAGCGGCACCAACACCGGGGAGCTGTTTTTT. Translating gives CASSSSGTNTGELFF. The chain recombines TRBV7-9 with TRBJ2-2; D may be TRBD2 (5 bases). The ends were cut back, 4 bases at V and 2 bases at J, with 11 bases in the middle. There are 15 residues in the CDR3. Germline-derived CDR1 and CDR2 are SEHNR and FQNEAQ (reference sequence).

J is TRBJ1-1 and V is TRBV7-6, with TRBD1 as a possible D gene (6 bases). Germline-derived CDR1 and CDR2 are SGHVS and FNYEAQ. V was shortened by 1 base and J by 1 base, with 10 bases between the two germline ends. The CDR3 is made up of 15 amino acids. CDR3 bases: TGTGCCAGCAGCTTAGGCCCAGGGGAGAACACTGAAGCTTTCTTT. Translation gives CASSLGPGENTEAFF.

The chain couples TRBV5-4 to TRBJ1-6; D is unclear. V shed 0 bases and J shed 10 bases, with 14 bases lying between them. The CDR3 runs to 15 residues. Germline assignment: CDR1 SGHNT and CDR2 YYREEE (reference sequence). In nucleotides, the CDR3 is TGTGCCAGCAGCTTGGGCCGGGGAGCAGAGTCACCCCTCCACTTT. Amino acid sequence: CASSLGRGAESPLHF. Drawing the rest from reference TRBV5-4 and TRBJ1-6, the complete variable domain is ETGVTQSPTHLIKTRGQQVTLRCSSQSGHNTVSWYQQALGQGPQFIFQYYREEENGRGNFPPRFSGLQFPNYSSELNVNALELDDSALYLCASSLGRGAESPLHFGNGTRLTVT.

The chain has TRBV28 and TRBJ1-2; 8 positions match TRBD1. Per the germline V gene, CDR1 is MDHEN and CDR2 is SYDVKM. V trimming: 2 bases; J trimming: 8 bases; junction bases outside the gene matches: 13. The CDR3 loop spans 16 amino acids. The DNA of the CDR3 is TGTGCCAGCAGTTTAGGCCCAATAACAGGGGGAATAGGCTACACCTTC. It yields the protein CASSLGPITGGIGYTF.

Only one count was recorded for this clone. The J gene is TRBJ2-7, the V gene TRBV5-6; the D gene is possibly TRBD1 (6 bases). Trimming cost V 4 bases and J 1 base, with 12 bases left between them. CDR3 size: 14 residues. CDR1 and CDR2 (germline): SGHDT, YYEEEE. CDR3 in amino acids: CASSSQQGSYEQYF. The CDR3 nucleotides are TGTGCCAGCAGCAGCCAACAGGGATCCTACGAGCAGTACTTC.

The chain employs TRBV13 and TRBJ2-5; no reliable D call. The CDR3 has 13 amino acids. V was shortened by 3 bases and J by 5 bases, with 10 bases between the two germline ends. The germline CDR1 and CDR2 sequences are PRHDT and FYEKMQ (reference sequence). CDR3 DNA: TGTGCCAGCAGCTTCCGTCGGTTGGAGACCCAGTACTTC. Amino acid sequence: CASSFRRLETQYF.

CDR3 amino acids: CASSQDTGGVRYGYTF. Here the CDR3 DNA reads TGCGCCAGCAGCCAAGATACAGGGGGCGTAAGATATGGCTACACCTTC. V gene TRBV4-1 combines with J gene TRBJ1-2; the match to TRBD1 covers 9 bases. The J segment lost 5 bases and the V segment lost 0 bases, leaving 7 bases of the junction unmatched. The CDR3 runs 16 residues. The germline V gene has CDR1 MGHRA and CDR2 YSYEKL.

This rearrangement joins TRBV5-1 to TRBJ2-7; tentatively, D is TRBD1 (6 bases). The V and J ends lost 0 bases and 0 bases respectively, with 10 bases between them. Germline V lookup: CDR1 SGHRS, CDR2 YFSETQ. The CDR3 is made up of 15 amino acids. CDR3 nucleotide sequence: TGCGCCAGCAGCTTGGCGCAGGGGAGCTCCTACGAGCAGTACTTC. Its translation: CASSLAQGSSYEQYF. The whole variable domain, remainder taken from reference TRBV5-1 and TRBJ2-7, is KAGVTQTPRYLIKTRGQQVTLSCSPISGHRSVSWYQQTPGQGLQFLFEYFSETQRNKGNFPGRFSGRQFSNSRSEMNVSTLELGDSALYLCASSLAQGSSYEQYFGPGTRLTVT.

The gene calls are TRBV10-2 and TRBJ1-5; D is unclear. Trimming removed 3 bases from V and 3 bases from J, with 6 bases in between. Germline V gives CDR1 WSHSY, CDR2 SAAADI. This CDR3 region has 13 residues. The CDR3, as DNA: TGCGCCAGCAGTGAACAGTCCAATCAGCCCCAGCATTTT. The encoded protein is CASSEQSNQPQHF.

The gene calls are TRBV7-9 and TRBJ2-7; tentative D call: TRBD2 (6 bases). The length of the CDR3 is 17 residues. Germline CDR1 SEHNR, CDR2 FQNEAQ (reference sequence). Trimming removed 0 bases from V and 2 bases from J, with 17 bases in between. CDR3 region: CASSLALGDGGAYEQYF. The CDR3 bases are TGTGCCAGCAGCTTAGCGCTGGGGGACGGAGGGGCCTACGAGCAGTACTTC.

The chain couples TRBV5-5 to TRBJ1-1; D is uncertain. There are 14 residues in the CDR3. V lost 2 bases to trimming and J lost 0 bases, with 8 bases between them. Germline loops: CDR1 SGHKS, CDR2 YYEKEE (reference sequence). CDR3 sequence: CASSLGQVNTEAFF. CDR3 DNA: TGTGCCAGCAGCTTAGGCCAGGTGAACACTGAAGCTTTCTTT.

The CDR3 region is CASRRGSGGPDTQYF. CDR3 in DNA: TGTGCCAGCAGGCGAGGTAGCGGGGGCCCAGATACGCAGTATTTT. The chain links TRBV11-2 to TRBJ2-3, with TRBD2 matching 9 bases. Germline V CDR1 and CDR2: SGHAT, FQNNGV. V was pared by 6 bases and J by 4 bases, with 8 bases of the junction left unmatched. The CDR3 length is 15 residues.

This clone was seen a single time. The chain is built from TRBV9 and TRBJ2-7; 7 bases line up with TRBD1. V trimming: 3 bases; J trimming: 2 bases; junction bases outside the gene matches: 8. Germline CDR1 and CDR2: SGDLS and YYNGEE. The CDR3 length is 15 residues. The CDR3 nucleotides read TGTGCCAGCAGCGGACCGGGACAGCGCGCCTACGAGCAGTACTTC. The encoded protein is CASSGPGQRAYEQYF.